The source of this T cell receptor beta chain is a study of T cells in Graves' hyperthyroidism and ophthalmopathy. The CDR3 spans 11 residues. Germline-derived CDR1 and CDR2 are GTSNPN and SVGIG (reference sequence). The V and J ends lost 2 bases and 5 bases respectively, with 3 bases between them. About this clonotype: Since a much larger clone is just one base distant, this may be a read error.

The CDR3 regions of TCR beta were amplified from RNA transcripts. The HTBI primer set served for first-round RT-PCR of the TCR CDR3. TCRdb used MiXCR to reprocess the multiplex PCR reads, holding one entry per CDR3 protein. Here the sample spans a few hundred thousand distinct CDR3 sequences, roughly 17% being singletons. Sequencing was performed on blood. V is TRBV30 and J is TRBJ2-2, with D hard to call. This TCR derives from a woman aged 18-30 years with Graves' ophthalmopathy. CDR3 region: CAWSQTGELFF. CDR3 DNA: TGTGCCTGGAGTCAGACCGGGGAGCTGTTTTTT.